This is a list of T cell receptor beta chains from one sample in a study of long-term antiretroviral therapy in people with HIV. Only in-frame clones appear in the TCRdb table, and some are missing; sequencing was by immunoSEQ multiplex PCR. This table has some 27,000 clones, approximately 79% appearing once. The sequences come from unsorted PBMCs, collected 2.1 years after starting antiretroviral therapy. Receptor source: a man aged 25 to 45 with HIV. Each CDR3 is given with its conserved first and last residue. A D gene is named only where the DNA matches it firmly. For some rows the clone size is stated as once, few or many, or as a class when expanded; others skip it.

D gene	V gene	J gene	CDR3 length	clone size	CDR3 DNA	CDR3 protein
TRBD2	TRBV4-3	TRBJ2-1	16	NA	TGCGCCAGCAGCCAAGATAGGACTAGCGGGAGGACACTCCTGTTCTTC	CASSQDRTSGRTLLFF
TRBD2	TRBV2	TRBJ2-2	17	NA	TGTGCCAGCAGTGAGTGGGGGGGATTATCCGCCACCGGGGAGCTGTTTTTT	CASSEWGGLSATGELFF
TRBD2	TRBV7-2	TRBJ2-3	17	few	TGTGCCAGCAGCTTTGTGAGGGGACTAGCGGGAGGAGATACGCAGTATTTT	CASSFVRGLAGGDTQYF
NA	TRBV5-6	TRBJ2-1	14	NA	TGTGCCAGCACCTCTTGGGGGGTCTACAATGAGCAGTTCTTC	CASTSWGVYNEQFF
NA	TRBV28	TRBJ2-3	16	NA	TGTGCCAGCAGTGAACGGACAAGTCATAGCACAGATACGCAGTATTTT	CASSERTSHSTDTQYF
NA	TRBV9	TRBJ2-2	14	NA	TGTGCCAGCAGCGAGGGCGGGAACACCGGGGAGCTGTTTTTT	CASSEGGNTGELFF
NA	TRBV28	TRBJ2-1	14	NA	TGTGCCAGCAGTTTATTACTTTCCTACAATGAGCAGTTCTTC	CASSLLLSYNEQFF
TRBD2	TRBV9	TRBJ2-3	14	NA	TGTGCCAGCAGCCGAAGCGGGAAGGAAGATACGCAGTATTTT	CASSRSGKEDTQYF
TRBD1	TRBV5-1	TRBJ1-1	14	NA	TGCGCCAGCACGGGAGGGACAGGGAAGACTGAAGCTTTCTTT	CASTGGTGKTEAFF
TRBD1	TRBV5-1	TRBJ1-4	14	NA	TGCGCCAGCAGGTGGACAGGAGGAGATGAAAAACTGTTTTTT	CASRWTGGDEKLFF
TRBD1	TRBV5-1	TRBJ1-1	14	NA	TGCGCCAGCAGGGGGGGACAGGGAAAAACTGAAGCTTTCTTT	CASRGGQGKTEAFF
NA	TRBV29-1	TRBJ1-5	13	NA	TGCAGCGTGACAACAGCGAGCAATCAGCCCCAGCATTTT	CSVTTASNQPQHF
NA	TRBV10-3	TRBJ2-6	17	NA	TGTGCCATCAGTGAGTCCAGGGGCAGCTCTGGGGCCAACGTCCTGACTTTC	CAISESRGSSGANVLTF
TRBD2	TRBV5-1	TRBJ2-1	19	NA	TGCGCCAGCAGCCTTGGACTAGCGGGGGGCCTGAGCTCCTACAATGAGCAGTTCTTC	CASSLGLAGGLSSYNEQFF
NA	TRBV6-6	TRBJ2-1	15	NA	TGTGCCAGCAGGTCCGGGCCCTCCATTTACAATGAGCAGTTCTTC	CASRSGPSIYNEQFF
NA	TRBV5-8	TRBJ2-7	15	few	TGTGCCAGCAGCAGGTGGGGGGACGGTCCTCGGGAGCAGTACTTC	CASSRWGDGPREQYF
TRBD2	TRBV6-5	TRBJ2-7	13	NA	TGTGCCAGCAGAGGACTAGCGGGAGTCGAGCAGTACTTC	CASRGLAGVEQYF
NA	TRBV19	TRBJ1-6	14	NA	TGTGCCAGTAAACAGCCAGGTCCTAATTCACCCCTCCACTTT	CASKQPGPNSPLHF
NA	TRBV5-4	TRBJ1-4	14	NA	TGTGCCAGCAGCTTGGGGGGAGCTAATGAAAAACTGTTTTTT	CASSLGGANEKLFF
NA	TRBV9	TRBJ1-4	15	NA	TGTGCCAGCAGCGTAGGTCGGCAGGGGTTTGAAAAACTGTTTTTT	CASSVGRQGFEKLFF
TRBD1	TRBV9	TRBJ1-3	17	few	TGTGCCAGCAGCGCAATCACACAGGGGCCCTCTGGAAACACCATATATTTT	CASSAITQGPSGNTIYF
NA	TRBV5-3	TRBJ2-7	15	NA	TGTGCCAGAAGTAACGACCCCATCCCCTTCTACGAGCAGTACTTC	CARSNDPIPFYEQYF
NA	TRBV6-5	TRBJ1-5	13	NA	TGTGCCAGCAGTTACTCGCGGGGTCAGCCCCAGCATTTT	CASSYSRGQPQHF
NA	TRBV27	TRBJ2-7	14	NA	TGTGCCAGCACCCAACAGCGAGAAGGGTACGAGCAGTACTTC	CASTQQREGYEQYF
TRBD1	TRBV2	TRBJ2-7	16	NA	TGTGCCAGCAGTGCTCTTCCGACAGGGAGCGTCTACGAGCAGTACTTC	CASSALPTGSVYEQYF
TRBD2	TRBV5-4	TRBJ2-1	16	once	TGTGCCAGCAGCTTACCCGGGACTAGCGGGAGCAATGAGCAGTTCTTC	CASSLPGTSGSNEQFF
TRBD2	TRBV13	TRBJ2-1	18	NA	TGTGCCAGCAGCTCCTTCACCCGACTAGCGGGAGGGCGGAATGAGCAGTTCTTC	CASSSFTRLAGGRNEQFF
NA	TRBV7-9	TRBJ1-1	12	NA	TGTGCCAGCAGCTTAGATCGCACTGAAGCTTTCTTT	CASSLDRTEAFF